These 7 T cell receptor beta chains came from one sample sequenced in a study of shared clonotypes between healthy human individuals. TCRdb's copy holds only in-frame clones and misses some; the assay was immunoSEQ multiplex PCR. The sample includes around 510,000 clones, 95% to 96% of them seen just once. The sample consisted of naive CD4+ T cells sorted from blood. As for subset: CD45RA+ positively selected. Every receptor here comes from a woman aged 25 to 45 in good health.

The rearrangement links TRBV6-1 to TRBJ1-5, with TRBD1 identical over 7 bases. From germline, CDR1 is MNHNS and CDR2 SASEGT. This CDR3 has 15 residues. V gave up 7 bases and J gave up 5 bases; unmatched junction bases: 11. The CDR3 loop reads CASTGRQGSDQPQHF. The CDR3 coding sequence is TGTGCCAGCACTGGGAGACAGGGTTCCGATCAGCCCCAGCATTTT.

In this sample, this clone turned up once. The chain employs TRBV4-2 and TRBJ1-6; tentative D call: TRBD1 (5 bases). The V end lost 2 bases, the J end lost 11 bases, and 13 bases lay between the germline ends. This CDR3 comprises 14 residues. Germline V gives CDR1 LGHNA, CDR2 YNFKEQ. The CDR3 sequence: CASSQKGPETPLHF. CDR3 coding DNA: TGTGCCAGCAGCCAAAAGGGACCGGAGACACCCCTCCACTTT.

J is TRBJ2-1 and V is TRBV5-1; 13 nucleotides line up with TRBD2. Germline lookup yields CDR1 SGHRS and CDR2 YFSETQ. This CDR3 region has 15 residues. Losses at the gene ends were 3 bases for V and 7 bases for J; bases not matched to a gene: 4. CDR3 in amino acids: CASSWTSGRTNEQFF. CDR3 DNA sequence: TGCGCCAGCAGCTGGACTAGCGGGAGAACGAATGAGCAGTTCTTC.

J is TRBJ1-5 and V is TRBV6-1; 8 nucleotides align to TRBD1. Looked up from germline, CDR1 is MNHNS and CDR2 is SASEGT. The V gene end was trimmed by 7 bases and the J gene end by 5 bases; junction bases not matched to a gene: 4. CDR3 size: 13 residues. As DNA, the CDR3 is TGTGCCAGCATCCAGGGGGCGGATCAGCCCCAGCATTTT. Amino acids: CASIQGADQPQHF.

In the case of this clone: Other DNA sequences within the sample encode an identical CDR3. The chain employs TRBV4-1 and TRBJ2-6, with 8 bases that match TRBD2. V lost 5 bases, J lost 0 bases, and 9 bases stayed unmatched. CDR3 length: 18 amino acids. Germline CDR1 and CDR2: MGHRA and YSYEKL. CDR3 amino acids: CASSTGGAGNSGANVLTF. In DNA, the CDR3 is TGCGCCAGCAGCACGGGAGGGGCAGGGAACTCTGGGGCCAACGTCCTGACTTTC.

The chain employs TRBV5-1 and TRBJ2-7, with D perhaps TRBD1 (5 bases). Germline CDR1 is SGHRS and CDR2 is YFSETQ. V lost 4 bases to trimming and J lost 3 bases, with 8 bases between them. The CDR3 sequence is 12 residues long. CDR3 DNA: TGCGCCAGCAGCATGGACAACTACGAGCAGTACTTC. Its protein product is CASSMDNYEQYF.

The gene calls are TRBV28 and TRBJ1-5; weak D call: TRBD1 (5 bases). V lost 4 bases to trimming and J lost 6 bases, with 13 bases between them. This CDR3 region has 14 residues. CDR1 is MDHEN, CDR2 SYDVKM, per germline. CDR3 protein: CASSSQAGGQPQHF. For the CDR3, the DNA is TGTGCCAGCAGTTCACAGGCCGGCGGTCAGCCCCAGCATTTT.